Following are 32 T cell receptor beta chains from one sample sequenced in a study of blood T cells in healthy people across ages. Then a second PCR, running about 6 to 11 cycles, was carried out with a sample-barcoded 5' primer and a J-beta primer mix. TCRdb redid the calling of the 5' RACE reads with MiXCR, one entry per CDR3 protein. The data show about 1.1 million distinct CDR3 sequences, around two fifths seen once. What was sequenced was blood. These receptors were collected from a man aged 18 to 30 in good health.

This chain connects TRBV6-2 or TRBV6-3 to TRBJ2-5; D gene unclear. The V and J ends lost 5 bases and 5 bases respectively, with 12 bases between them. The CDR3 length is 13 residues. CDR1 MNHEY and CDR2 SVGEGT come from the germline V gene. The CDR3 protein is CASSPITEETQYF. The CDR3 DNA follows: TGTGCCAGCAGTCCGATTACCGAGGAGACCCAGTACTTC.

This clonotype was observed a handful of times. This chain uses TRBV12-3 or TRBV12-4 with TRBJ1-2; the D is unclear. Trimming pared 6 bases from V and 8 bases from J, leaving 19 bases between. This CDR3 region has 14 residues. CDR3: CASSSGISIMGYTF. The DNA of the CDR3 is TGTGCCAGCAGCTCCGGGATCAGTATAATGGGCTACACCTTC.

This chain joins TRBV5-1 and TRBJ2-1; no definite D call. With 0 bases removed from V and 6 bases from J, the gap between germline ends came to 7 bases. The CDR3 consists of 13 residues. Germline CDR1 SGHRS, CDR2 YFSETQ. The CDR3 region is CASSLALTNEQFF. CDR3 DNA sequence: TGCGCCAGCAGCTTGGCACTGACCAATGAGCAGTTCTTC.

DNA of the CDR3: TGTGCCAGTAGTGGACTAGATGGGGATACGCAGTATTTT. Translating gives CASSGLDGDTQYF. The chain couples TRBV19 to TRBJ2-3, with 7 bases identical to TRBD2. J was trimmed by 6 bases and V by 5 bases; bases with no gene match: 5. CDR1 is LNHDA, CDR2 SQIVND, per germline (reference sequence). This CDR3 has 13 amino acids.

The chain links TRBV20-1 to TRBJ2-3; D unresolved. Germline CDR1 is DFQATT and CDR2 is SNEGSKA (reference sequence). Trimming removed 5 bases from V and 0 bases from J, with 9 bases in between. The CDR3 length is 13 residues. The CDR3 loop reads CSADGPSTDTQYF. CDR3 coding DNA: TGCAGTGCTGACGGGCCCAGCACAGATACGCAGTATTTT.

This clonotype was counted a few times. Here the CDR3 reads CASSVTTGEVSPLHF. The CDR3, as DNA: TGTGCCAGCAGCGTCACTACAGGGGAGGTTTCACCCCTCCACTTT. The rearrangement links TRBV7-2 to TRBJ1-6; 7 bases fit TRBD1. Trimming took 5 bases from V and 9 from J; bases not matched to a gene: 10. Germline CDR1 and CDR2: SGHTA and FQGNSA. There are 15 residues in the CDR3.

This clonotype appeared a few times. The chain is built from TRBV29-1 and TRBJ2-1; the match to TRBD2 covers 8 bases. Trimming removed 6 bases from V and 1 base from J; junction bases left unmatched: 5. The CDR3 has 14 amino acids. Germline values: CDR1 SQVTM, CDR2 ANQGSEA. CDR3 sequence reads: CSVRAGASYNEQFF. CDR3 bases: TGCAGCGTGCGAGCGGGGGCATCCTACAATGAGCAGTTCTTC.

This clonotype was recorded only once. CDR3: CASSVYIGSYNEQFF. For the CDR3, the DNA is TGTGCCAGCAGCGTTTACATCGGCTCCTACAATGAGCAGTTCTTC. V and J are TRBV9 and TRBJ2-1; D unresolved. CDR1 SGDLS and CDR2 YYNGEE come from the germline V gene. V lost 2 bases and J 0 bases, leaving 9 bases between the germline ends. This CDR3 comprises 15 residues.

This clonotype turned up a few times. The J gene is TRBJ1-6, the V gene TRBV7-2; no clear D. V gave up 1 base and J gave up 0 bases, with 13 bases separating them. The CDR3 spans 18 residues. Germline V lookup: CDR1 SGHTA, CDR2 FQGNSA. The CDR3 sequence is CASSLVLHLSSYNSPLHF. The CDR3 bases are TGTGCCAGCAGCTTAGTTCTCCACCTGAGCTCCTATAATTCACCCCTCCACTTT.

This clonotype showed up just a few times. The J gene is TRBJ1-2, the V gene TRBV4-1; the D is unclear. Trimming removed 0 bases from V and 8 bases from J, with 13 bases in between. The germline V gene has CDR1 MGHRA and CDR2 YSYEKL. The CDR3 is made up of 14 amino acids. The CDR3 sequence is CASSQDPMKSGYTF. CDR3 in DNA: TGCGCCAGCAGCCAAGACCCTATGAAGAGCGGCTACACCTTC.

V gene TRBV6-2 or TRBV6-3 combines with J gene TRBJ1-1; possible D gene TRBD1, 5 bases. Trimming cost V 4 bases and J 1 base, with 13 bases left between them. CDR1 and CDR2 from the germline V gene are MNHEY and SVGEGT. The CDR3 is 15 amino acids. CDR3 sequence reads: CASSSVNGGNTEAFF. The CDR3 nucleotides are TGTGCCAGCAGTTCCGTAAACGGGGGGAACACTGAAGCTTTCTTT.

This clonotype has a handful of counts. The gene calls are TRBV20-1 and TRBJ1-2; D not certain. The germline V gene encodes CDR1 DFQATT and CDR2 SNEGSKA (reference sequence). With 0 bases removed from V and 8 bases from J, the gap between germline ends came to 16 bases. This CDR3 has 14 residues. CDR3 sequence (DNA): TGCAGTGCTAGAGATCTGATGGAAACGATGGGCTACACCTTC. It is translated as CSARDLMETMGYTF.

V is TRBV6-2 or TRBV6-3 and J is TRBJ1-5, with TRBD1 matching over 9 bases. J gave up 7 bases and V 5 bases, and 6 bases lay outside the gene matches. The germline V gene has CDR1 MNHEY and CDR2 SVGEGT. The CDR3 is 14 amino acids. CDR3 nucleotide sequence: TGTGCCAGCAGTAGGAGACAGGGGGTGCAGCCCCAGCATTTT. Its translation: CASSRRQGVQPQHF.

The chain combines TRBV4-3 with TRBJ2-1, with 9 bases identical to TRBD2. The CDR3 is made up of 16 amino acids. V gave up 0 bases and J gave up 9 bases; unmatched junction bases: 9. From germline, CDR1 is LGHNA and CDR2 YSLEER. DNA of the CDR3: TGCGCCAGCAGCCAAGACGGGCGGGGGGGCATTAGTGAGCAGTTCTTC. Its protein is CASSQDGRGGISEQFF.

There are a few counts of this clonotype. The CDR3 DNA sequence: TGCGCCAGCAGCTTGGAGGGGACAGGGGCTGAAAAACTGTTTTTT. It yields the protein CASSLEGTGAEKLFF. The chain carries TRBV5-1 and TRBJ1-4, with 10 bases matching TRBD1. The ends lost 0 bases at V and 7 bases at J; junction bases unmatched: 3. Looked up from germline, CDR1 is SGHRS and CDR2 is YFSETQ. CDR3 size: 15 residues.

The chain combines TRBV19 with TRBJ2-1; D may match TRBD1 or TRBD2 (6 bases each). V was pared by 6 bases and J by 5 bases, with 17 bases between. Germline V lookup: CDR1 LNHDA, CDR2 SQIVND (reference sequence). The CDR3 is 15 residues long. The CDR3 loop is CASSQGRWGDNEQFF. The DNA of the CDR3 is TGTGCCAGTAGCCAGGGGCGGTGGGGGGACAATGAGCAGTTCTTC.

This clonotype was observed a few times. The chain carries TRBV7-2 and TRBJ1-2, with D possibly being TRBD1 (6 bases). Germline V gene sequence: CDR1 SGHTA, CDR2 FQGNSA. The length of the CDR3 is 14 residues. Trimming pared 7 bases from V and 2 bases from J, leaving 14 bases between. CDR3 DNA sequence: TGTGCCAGCAACCCCGCCGGGACAAACTATGGCTACACCTTC. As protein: CASNPAGTNYGYTF. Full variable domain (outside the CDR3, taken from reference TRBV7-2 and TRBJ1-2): GAGVSQSPSNKVTEKGKDVELRCDPISGHTALYWYRQSLGQGLEFLIYFQGNSAPDKSGLPSDRFSAERTGGSVSTLTIQRTQQEDSAVYLCASNPAGTNYGYTFGSGTRLTVV.

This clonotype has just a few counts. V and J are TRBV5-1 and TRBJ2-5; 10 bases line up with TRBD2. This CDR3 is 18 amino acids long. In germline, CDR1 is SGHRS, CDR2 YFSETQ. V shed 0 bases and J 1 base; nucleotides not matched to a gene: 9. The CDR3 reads CASSLELRTSGFQETQYF. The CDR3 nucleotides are TGCGCCAGCAGCTTGGAGCTCAGGACTAGCGGTTTCCAAGAGACCCAGTACTTC.

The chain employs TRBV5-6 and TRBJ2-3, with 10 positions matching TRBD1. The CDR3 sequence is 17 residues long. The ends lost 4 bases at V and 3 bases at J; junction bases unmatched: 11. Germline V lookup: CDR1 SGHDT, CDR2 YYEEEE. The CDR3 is CASSPTHGTGATDTQYF. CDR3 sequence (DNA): TGTGCCAGCAGCCCAACGCATGGGACAGGGGCAACAGATACGCAGTATTTT.

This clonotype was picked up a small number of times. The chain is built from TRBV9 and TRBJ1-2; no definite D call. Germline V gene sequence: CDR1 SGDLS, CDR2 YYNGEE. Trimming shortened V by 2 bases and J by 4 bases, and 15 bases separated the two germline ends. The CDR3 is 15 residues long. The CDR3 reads CASSVGPSVGYGYTF. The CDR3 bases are TGTGCCAGCAGCGTTGGTCCTTCAGTGGGCTATGGCTACACCTTC.

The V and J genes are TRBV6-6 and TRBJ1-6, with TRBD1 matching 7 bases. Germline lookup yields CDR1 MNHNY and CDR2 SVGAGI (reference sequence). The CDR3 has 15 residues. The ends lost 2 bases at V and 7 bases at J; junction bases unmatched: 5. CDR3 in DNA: TGTGCCAGCAGTTACCGGGACAGCCTCAATTCACCCCTCCACTTT. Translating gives CASSYRDSLNSPLHF.

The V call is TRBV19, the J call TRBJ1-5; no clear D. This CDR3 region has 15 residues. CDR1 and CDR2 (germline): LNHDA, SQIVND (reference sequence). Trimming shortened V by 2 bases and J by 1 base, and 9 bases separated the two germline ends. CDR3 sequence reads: CASSIRQGSNQPQHF. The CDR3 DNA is TGTGCCAGTAGTATACGCCAAGGGAGCAATCAGCCCCAGCATTTT.

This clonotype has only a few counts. CDR3 nucleotides: TGTGCCAGCAGTTTAGGCCCCCAGCGGGGGAAGACCCAGTACTTC. Translated: CASSLGPQRGKTQYF. The genes are TRBV27 and TRBJ2-5, with 8 bases that match TRBD2. The V gene end was trimmed by 2 bases and the J gene end by 6 bases; junction bases not matched to a gene: 8. Germline V CDR1 and CDR2: MNHEY, SMNVEV (reference sequence). CDR3 length: 15 amino acids.

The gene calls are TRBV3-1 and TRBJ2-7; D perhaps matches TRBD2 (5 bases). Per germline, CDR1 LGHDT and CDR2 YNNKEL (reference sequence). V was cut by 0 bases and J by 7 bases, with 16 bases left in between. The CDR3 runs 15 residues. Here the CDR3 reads CASSQDPREYNEQYF. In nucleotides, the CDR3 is TGTGCCAGCAGCCAAGATCCAAGGGAGTACAATGAGCAGTACTTC.

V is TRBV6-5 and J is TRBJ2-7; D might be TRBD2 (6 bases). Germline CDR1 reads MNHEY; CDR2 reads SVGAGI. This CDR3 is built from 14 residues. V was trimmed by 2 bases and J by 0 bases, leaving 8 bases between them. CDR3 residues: CASSYMGGSYEQYF. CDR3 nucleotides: TGTGCCAGCAGTTACATGGGGGGCTCCTACGAGCAGTACTTC.

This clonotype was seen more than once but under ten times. CDR3 in amino acids: CASSLGAQAGTDTQYF. CDR3 DNA: TGCGCCAGCAGCTTGGGGGCCCAGGCAGGCACAGATACGCAGTATTTT. The chain recombines TRBV5-1 with TRBJ2-3; D not certain. With 0 bases removed from V and 1 base from J, the gap between germline ends came to 12 bases. This CDR3 has 16 amino acids. The germline gives CDR1 SGHRS, CDR2 YFSETQ.

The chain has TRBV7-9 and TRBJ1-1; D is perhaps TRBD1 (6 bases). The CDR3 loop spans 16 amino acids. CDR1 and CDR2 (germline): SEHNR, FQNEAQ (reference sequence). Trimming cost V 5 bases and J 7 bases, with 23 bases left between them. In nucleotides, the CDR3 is TGTGCCAGCAGCGTTAGCAGGCCCCAGGGGACGAATGAAGCTTTCTTT. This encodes CASSVSRPQGTNEAFF.

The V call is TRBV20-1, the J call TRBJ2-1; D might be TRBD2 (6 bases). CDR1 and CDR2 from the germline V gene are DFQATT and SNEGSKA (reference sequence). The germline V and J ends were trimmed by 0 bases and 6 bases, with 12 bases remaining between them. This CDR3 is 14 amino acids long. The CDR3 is CSARDGAGINEQFF. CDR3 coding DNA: TGCAGTGCTAGAGATGGGGCGGGGATCAATGAGCAGTTCTTC.

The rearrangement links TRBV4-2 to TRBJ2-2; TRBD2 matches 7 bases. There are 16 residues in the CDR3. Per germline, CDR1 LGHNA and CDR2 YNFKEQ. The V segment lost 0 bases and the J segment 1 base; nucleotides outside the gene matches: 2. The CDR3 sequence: CASSQDPSGNTGELFF. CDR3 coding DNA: TGTGCCAGCAGCCAAGATCCTAGCGGGAACACCGGGGAGCTGTTTTTT.

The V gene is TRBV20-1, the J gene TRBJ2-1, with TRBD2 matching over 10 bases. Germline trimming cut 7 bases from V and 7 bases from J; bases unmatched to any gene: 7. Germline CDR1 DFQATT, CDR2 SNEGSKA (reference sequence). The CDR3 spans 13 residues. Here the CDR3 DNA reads TGCAGTGGTCACCCAGCGGGGGGGAATGAGCAGTTCTTC. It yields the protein CSGHPAGGNEQFF.

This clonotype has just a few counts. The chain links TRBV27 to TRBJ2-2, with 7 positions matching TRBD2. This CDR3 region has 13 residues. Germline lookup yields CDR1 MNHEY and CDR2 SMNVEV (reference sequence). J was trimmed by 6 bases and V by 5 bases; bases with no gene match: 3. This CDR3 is CASSTGLAGELFF. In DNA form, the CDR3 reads TGTGCCAGCAGTACCGGACTAGCCGGGGAGCTGTTTTTT.

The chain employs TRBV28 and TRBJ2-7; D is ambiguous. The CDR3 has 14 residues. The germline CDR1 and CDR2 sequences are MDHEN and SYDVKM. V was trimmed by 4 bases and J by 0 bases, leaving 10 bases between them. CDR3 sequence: CASSSRPFSYEQYF. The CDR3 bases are TGTGCCAGCAGTTCCAGGCCCTTCTCCTACGAGCAGTACTTC.